Following are 26 T cell receptor beta chains from one sample sequenced in a study of regulatory T cells in long-lasting Graves disease. Relying on iRepertoire HTBI primers and Arm-PCR of CDR3 regions, the team built TCR beta libraries. MiXCR was run by TCRdb on the multiplex PCR reads, yielding one entry per CDR3 protein. Of 400,000 to 500,000 distinct CDR3 sequences detected, less than 15% appear once; the ten largest clones hold more than 15%. Documented time point: newly diagnosed GD, antithyroid drugs for less than 3 months. Preparation of the TCR library used RNA extracted from PBMCs. This sample also appeared in a second study, on T cells in Graves' hyperthyroidism and ophthalmopathy.

The specimen comprised peripheral blood mononuclear cells (PBMCs), sampled at new diagnosis, from a patient treated with antithyroid drugs. These receptors were obtained from a woman in her 50s with Graves disease.

This clonotype was counted ten times or more. The chain combines TRBV2 with TRBJ1-1; D remains unclear. From germline, CDR1 is SNHLY and CDR2 FYNNEI. The ends were cut back, 2 bases at V and 7 bases at J, with 14 bases in the middle. The CDR3 has 14 amino acids. CDR3 sequence: CASSEIWEQNEAFF. DNA of the CDR3: TGTGCCAGCAGTGAAATCTGGGAGCAAAATGAAGCTTTCTTT.

This clonotype appeared many times. The chain is built from TRBV7-2 and TRBJ1-2; D gene ambiguous. Germline-derived CDR1 and CDR2 are SGHTA and FQGNSA. The CDR3 runs to 13 residues. Trimming removed 4 bases from V and 4 bases from J, with 10 bases in between. The CDR3 sequence is CASSSPVPYGYTF. CDR3 in DNA: TGTGCCAGCAGCTCCCCGGTGCCCTATGGCTACACCTTC.

Points on this clonotype: A much larger clone sits a single nucleotide away, making a read error possible. The chain carries TRBV6-2 or TRBV6-3 and TRBJ2-6; D is possibly TRBD1 (6 bases). Germline V CDR1 and CDR2: MNHEY, SVGEGT. The length of the CDR3 is 17 residues. CDR3 amino acids: CVSSYILDSSGANVLTF. The CDR3 bases are TGTGTCAGCAGTTACATCCTGGACAGCTCTGGGGCCAACGTCCTGACTTTC.

The chain has TRBV27 and TRBJ2-2; 8 bases are a match to TRBD2. CDR3 length equals 16 residues. Per germline, CDR1 MNHEY and CDR2 SMNVEV (reference sequence). Trimming took 7 bases from V and 5 from J; bases not matched to a gene: 12. The CDR3 protein is CASTLGLAGPTGELFF. The CDR3 region has the DNA TGTGCCAGCACCCTAGGGCTAGCGGGCCCTACCGGGGAGCTGTTTTTT.

This clonotype has at least ten counts. This rearrangement joins TRBV27 to TRBJ2-1; 12 bases fit TRBD2. Germline values: CDR1 MNHEY, CDR2 SMNVEV (reference sequence). The CDR3 is 15 residues long. Trimming cost V 2 bases and J 8 bases; bases outside gene matches: 4. CDR3 residues: CASSLGLAGGHEQFF. The CDR3 DNA reads TGTGCCAGCAGTTTAGGGCTAGCGGGAGGGCATGAGCAGTTCTTC.

This clonotype was recorded a few times. A clone one base away is much larger, so this may be a read error. CDR3 sequence (DNA): TGTGCCAGCCGGTCACCCCTCCACTTT. Its translation is CASRSPLHF. This sequence joins TRBV6-1 and TRBJ1-6; D gene unclear. With 8 bases removed from V and 10 bases from J, the gap between germline ends came to 3 bases. The CDR3 covers 9 residues. Looked up from germline, CDR1 is MNHNS and CDR2 is SASEGT.

A few counts support this clonotype. The genes are TRBV4-1 and TRBJ2-3, with 12 nucleotides matching TRBD2. After removal of 4 bases from V and 5 bases from J, the junction contained 10 bases not matched to a gene. The CDR3 sequence is 17 residues long. The V gene's germline CDR1 is MGHRA and CDR2 YSYEKL. CDR3 amino acids: CASSPLAGGPERDTQYF. As DNA, the CDR3 is TGCGCCAGCAGCCCCCTAGCGGGAGGGCCGGAGAGAGATACGCAGTATTTT.

This clonotype showed up just once. A much more abundant neighbour one base away suggests this may be a read error. The rearrangement links TRBV6-2 or TRBV6-3 to TRBJ1-1, with D hard to call. Germline CDR1 MNHEY, CDR2 SVGEGT. The germline V and J ends were trimmed by 7 bases and 3 bases, with 9 bases remaining between them. The CDR3 loop spans 12 amino acids. CDR3 nucleotides: TGTGCCAGCAAATGGTCGGACACTGAAGCTTTCTTT. Translating gives CASKWSDTEAFF.

The chain is built from TRBV19 and TRBJ2-5, with 11 nucleotides matching TRBD2. The germline CDR1 and CDR2 sequences are LNHDA and SQIVND (reference sequence). CDR3 size: 15 residues. V lost 5 bases and J lost 5; bases outside the gene matches: 7. CDR3 coding DNA: TGTGCCAGTAGTTCGATACTAGCGGGAGAGGAGACCCAGTACTTC. Its translation is CASSSILAGEETQYF.

This clonotype was picked up many times. The chain employs TRBV5-1 and TRBJ2-1, with a possible D match to TRBD2 (5 bases). The CDR3 is made up of 15 amino acids. Germline V CDR1 and CDR2: SGHRS, YFSETQ. V was shortened by 0 bases and J by 9 bases, with 16 bases between the two germline ends. CDR3 DNA sequence: TGCGCCAGCAGCTTGGCGTCTAGACTGGCGGGTGAGCAGTTCTTC. Translating it yields CASSLASRLAGEQFF.

This clonotype came up many times. The chain joins TRBV12-3 or TRBV12-4 to TRBJ2-7, with TRBD1 identical over 7 bases. V gave up 9 bases and J gave up 2 bases; unmatched junction bases: 4. This CDR3 is 12 amino acids long. The chain's CDR3 is CARRGQPYEQYF. CDR3 sequence (DNA): TGTGCCAGGAGGGGACAGCCCTACGAGCAGTACTTC.

In this sample, this clonotype turned up a few times. The chain is built from TRBV6-2 or TRBV6-3 and TRBJ1-2; TRBD1 matches 10 bases. The CDR3 consists of 14 residues. With V trimmed by 5 bases and J by 7 bases, 7 bases remained unmatched. CDR1 is MNHEY and CDR2 is SVGEGT in the germline V gene. CDR3 coding DNA: TGTGCCAGCAGTAAACCGGGACAGGGGATTGGCTACACCTTC. Protein: CASSKPGQGIGYTF.

This clonotype was counted at least ten times. The chain recombines TRBV28 with TRBJ2-7; 7 bases line up with TRBD2. The V gene end was trimmed by 1 base and the J gene end by 5 bases; junction bases not matched to a gene: 11. CDR1 is MDHEN, CDR2 SYDVKM, per germline. This CDR3 contains 16 residues. The CDR3 region is CASSLLAGDLKNEQYF. CDR3 DNA: TGTGCCAGCAGTTTATTGGCGGGAGATCTGAAAAACGAGCAGTACTTC.

The chain employs TRBV7-9 and TRBJ2-1; 9 nucleotides match TRBD2. The germline V gene has CDR1 SEHNR and CDR2 FQNEAQ (reference sequence). With 2 bases clipped from V and 4 bases from J, the junction kept 12 bases outside the gene matches. The CDR3 runs to 18 residues. The DNA for the CDR3 is TGTGCCAGCAGCTTAACCTCCCGGCCTAGCGGGATTTACAATGAGCAGTTCTTC. Its protein is CASSLTSRPSGIYNEQFF.

This clonotype was counted ten times or more. The rearrangement joins TRBV18 to TRBJ2-1; tentatively, D is TRBD1 or TRBD2 (5 bases each). The germline V and J ends were trimmed by 1 base and 8 bases, with 21 bases remaining between them. The CDR3 is made up of 17 amino acids. Germline V gives CDR1 KGHSH, CDR2 LQKENI. The CDR3 region is CASSPLPGRTDADEQFF. CDR3 nucleotides: TGTGCCAGCTCACCACTCCCGGGACGGACGGATGCGGATGAGCAGTTCTTC.

This clonotype appeared many times. V usage is TRBV20-1 and J usage is TRBJ1-5; D unresolved. V was clipped by 0 bases and J by 6 bases, with 9 bases between them. The CDR3 runs 13 residues. Germline-derived CDR1 and CDR2 are DFQATT and SNEGSKA (reference sequence). For the CDR3, the DNA is TGCAGTGCTAGAGACCCTCGTGGTCAGCCCCAGCATTTT. Amino acids: CSARDPRGQPQHF.

This clonotype appeared many times. The chain couples TRBV28 to TRBJ2-7; D not certain. V shed 3 bases and J shed 1 base, with 13 bases lying between them. The CDR3 has 15 amino acids. CDR1 is MDHEN, CDR2 SYDVKM, per germline. In nucleotides, the CDR3 is TGTGCCAGCAGTTTTCAAGTACAGCCATCCTACGAGCAGTACTTC. Protein: CASSFQVQPSYEQYF.

This clonotype was counted ten times or more. CDR3 sequence: CSARQGAWNQPQHF. CDR3 sequence (DNA): TGCAGTGCTCGACAGGGGGCATGGAATCAGCCCCAGCATTTT. The gene calls are TRBV20-1 and TRBJ1-5; TRBD1 agrees at 10 bases. Germline CDR1 and CDR2: DFQATT and SNEGSKA (reference sequence). This CDR3 contains 14 residues. V trimming: 5 bases; J trimming: 4 bases; junction bases outside the gene matches: 5.

This clonotype is a singleton in its sample. A much larger clone lies one base from this, so it may be a read error. This chain uses TRBV30 with TRBJ1-3, with 9 bases lining up with TRBD1. This CDR3 is 16 amino acids long. After removal of 5 bases from V and 0 bases from J, the junction contained 8 bases not matched to a gene. Per germline, CDR1 GTSNPN and CDR2 SVGIG (reference sequence). The CDR3 sequence is CAWRTGTGPSGNTIYF. The DNA of the CDR3 is TGTGCCTGGCGTACCGGGACAGGGCCCTCTGGAAACACCATATATTTT.

This chain connects TRBV12-3 or TRBV12-4 to TRBJ2-7; 7 bases line up with TRBD2. The CDR3 runs to 16 residues. Trimming took 5 bases from V and 6 from J; bases not matched to a gene: 16. In DNA form, the CDR3 reads TGTGCCAGCAGTCCACCCATCGGGAGGACCAGCTCCGAGCAGTACTTC. It is translated as CASSPPIGRTSSEQYF.

This clonotype was detected ten times or more. The J gene is TRBJ2-2, the V gene TRBV28; 8 nucleotides line up with TRBD1. V was clipped by 5 bases and J by 1 base; unmatched bases: 18. This CDR3 contains 20 residues. Germline V lookup: CDR1 MDHEN, CDR2 SYDVKM. For the CDR3, the DNA is TGTGCCAGCAGTCCATGGACAATGGCCCTCGGGACAGGGAACACCGGGGAGCTGTTTTTT. Protein: CASSPWTMALGTGNTGELFF.

As to this clonotype: A clone one base away is much larger, so this may be a read error. The genes are TRBV12-3 or TRBV12-4 and TRBJ2-7; 7 bases are shared with TRBD2. The V gene end was trimmed by 5 bases and the J gene end by 7 bases; junction bases not matched to a gene: 14. The CDR3 is 15 residues long. CDR3 residues: CASSRPGTMYNEQYF. CDR3 sequence (DNA): TGTGCCAGCAGTCGTCCCGGGACTATGTACAATGAGCAGTACTTC.

Of note for this clonotype: Since a much larger clone is just one base distant, this may be a read error. The chain carries TRBV6-2 or TRBV6-3 and TRBJ2-5; D gene uncertain. Trimming left V 5 bases short and J 1 base short, with 17 bases between. From germline, CDR1 is MNHEY and CDR2 SVGEGT. This CDR3 has 16 amino acids. The CDR3 DNA follows: TGTGCCAGCAGTGGCCAATACGGACGCCCCCAAGAGACCCAGTACTTC. This gives the protein CASSGQYGRPQETQYF.

This clonotype was counted many times. The rearrangement links TRBV13 to TRBJ1-1; D call uncertain. This CDR3 contains 11 residues. Trimming stripped 3 bases from V and 7 bases from J, with 6 bases between. Germline loops: CDR1 PRHDT, CDR2 FYEKMQ (reference sequence). CDR3 sequence (DNA): TGTGCCAGCAGCTTGTTCGGTGAAGCTTTCTTT. Encoded protein: CASSLFGEAFF.

In this sample, this clonotype turned up many times. DNA for the CDR3: TGTGCCAGCAGCCCGGACGGAGTATCTAACTATGGCTACACCTTC. Amino acids: CASSPDGVSNYGYTF. This chain joins TRBV7-9 and TRBJ1-2; no definite D call. V lost 5 bases, J lost 0 bases, and 13 bases lay in between. CDR1 is SEHNR and CDR2 is FQNEAQ in the germline V gene (reference sequence). CDR3 size: 15 residues.

The chain is built from TRBV7-9 and TRBJ2-7, with D uncertain. The CDR3 is 14 amino acids. In germline, CDR1 is SEHNR, CDR2 FQNEAQ (reference sequence). With 3 bases removed from V and 7 bases from J, the gap between germline ends came to 16 bases. The CDR3 DNA reads as TGTGCCAGCAGCTTCATGTGGGGTGGAGATGAGCAGTACTTC. It yields the protein CASSFMWGGDEQYF.